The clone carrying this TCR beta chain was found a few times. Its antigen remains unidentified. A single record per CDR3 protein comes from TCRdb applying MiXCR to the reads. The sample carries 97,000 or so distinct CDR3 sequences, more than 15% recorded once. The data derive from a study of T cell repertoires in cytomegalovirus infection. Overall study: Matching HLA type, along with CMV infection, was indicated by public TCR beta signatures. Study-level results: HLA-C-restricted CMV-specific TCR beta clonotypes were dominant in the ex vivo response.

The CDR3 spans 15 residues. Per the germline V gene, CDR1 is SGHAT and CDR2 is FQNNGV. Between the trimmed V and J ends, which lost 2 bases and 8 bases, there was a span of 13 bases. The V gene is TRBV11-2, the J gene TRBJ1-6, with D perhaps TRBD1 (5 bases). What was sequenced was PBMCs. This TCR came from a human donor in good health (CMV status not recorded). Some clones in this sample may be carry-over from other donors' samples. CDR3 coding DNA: TGTGCCAGCAGCTTATTGCGTGACAGATATTCACCCCTCCACTTT. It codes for CASSLLRDRYSPLHF. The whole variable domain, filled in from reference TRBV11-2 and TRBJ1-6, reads EAGVAQSPRYKIIEKRQSVAFWCNPISGHATLYWYQQILGQGPKLLIQFQNNGVVDDSQLPKDRFSAERLKGVDSTLKIQPAKLEDSAVYLCASSLLRDRYSPLHFGNGTRLTVT.